The TCR beta chain under discussion was sequenced for a study of cytomegalovirus exposure and HLA in healthy donors. The CDR3 is made up of 13 amino acids. The PCR employed 60 Vbeta primers together with 13 Jbeta primers. Clones were read by immunoSEQ multiplex PCR, and TCRdb kept only the in-frame ones, dropping some. The data show some 110,000 clones, around 61% seen once. The specimen was PBMCs. The TCR originated in a woman under 40 in good health and CMV-seronegative. The chain carries TRBV21-1 and TRBJ1-1; TRBD1 was called by the table and not checked on the DNA. TRBV21-1 is a known pseudogene. This CDR3 reads CASTKTGRTEAFF. CDR3 bases: TGTGCCAGCACCAAAACAGGCCGCACTGAAGCTTTCTTT.